This T cell receptor (beta chain) was captured by sequencing in a study of chemoradiotherapy in HPV16-positive cancers. Study in general: A couple of HPV16-positive patients' cells yielded candidate HPV-specific clones and common motifs. General study points: HPV-responsive T-cell expansion during chemoradiotherapy was linked to improved recurrence-free survival in HPV16-positive patients. The functional HPV-specific definition rests on just a couple of HPV16-positive patients. Candidate HPV-specific clones and E7-related TCR motifs grew in tumor during treatment.

For this clone: Antigen: not known.

Data came from immunoSEQ multiplex PCR; TCRdb stores just in-frame clones and leaves some out. This sample has about 68,000 clones, with almost 90% found just once. CDR3 size: 14 residues. V shed 4 bases, J shed 6 bases, and the junction held 7 bases outside the gene matches. Germline CDR1 reads SQVTM; CDR2 reads ANQGSEA. The gene calls are TRBV29-1 and TRBJ2-1; 9 nucleotides line up with TRBD2. The source was blood, collected from a patient who underwent chemoradiotherapy. The sequence came from a human donor with HPV-associated anogenital cancer. The CDR3 protein is CSVARAGGPNEQFF. As DNA, the CDR3 is TGCAGCGTTGCGAGAGCGGGGGGTCCCAATGAGCAGTTCTTC.